Presented here are 18 T cell receptor beta chains from one specimen sequenced in a study of CD8+ T cells in alopecia areata. Extracted RNA was reverse transcribed, and the resulting cDNA served as sequencing template. The method was immunoSEQ multiplex PCR; TCRdb's version includes in-frame clones alone and lacks a portion of them. The repertoire holds approximately 210,000 clones, less than 65% seen once, with over 0.9% in the top ten. Treatment in this sample: oral pan-JAK inhibitor, 5-10 mg twice daily. Sequencing was performed on CD4+ T cells sorted from blood, taken at week 24, from a patient treated with tofacitinib. The source is a human donor with alopecia areata.

This chain connects TRBV27 to TRBJ2-7; TRBD1 aligns across 7 bases. This CDR3 is built from 14 residues. CDR1 MNHEY and CDR2 SMNVEV come from the germline V gene (reference sequence). Unmatched junction bases numbered 5, after V lost 6 bases and J lost 0 bases. CDR3 in DNA: TGTGCCAGCAGGCGACAGGGTAGCTCCTACGAGCAGTACTTC. It encodes CASRRQGSSYEQYF.

The genes are TRBV2 and TRBJ2-3; no clear D. CDR1 and CDR2 (germline): SNHLY, FYNNEI. The CDR3 length is 11 residues. The ends were cut back, 3 bases at V and 5 bases at J, with 3 bases in the middle. Here the CDR3 DNA reads TGTGCCAGCAGTGAGTTAGATACGCAGTATTTT. Its protein product is CASSELDTQYF.

The V and J genes are TRBV7-2 and TRBJ1-2, with TRBD1 matching over 7 bases. The length of the CDR3 is 15 residues. Trimming cost V 3 bases and J 4 bases; bases outside gene matches: 8. Germline CDR1 SGHTA, CDR2 FQGNSA. The CDR3 loop reads CASSLTTGIGYGYTF. The CDR3 coding sequence is TGTGCCAGCAGCTTGACGACAGGGATCGGCTATGGCTACACCTTC.

The rearrangement links TRBV30 to TRBJ2-7; 12 bases map to TRBD2. The CDR3 has 15 residues. The ends lost 0 bases at V and 6 bases at J; junction bases unmatched: 6. Germline V gives CDR1 GTSNPN, CDR2 SVGIG (reference sequence). CDR3 nucleotides: TGTGCCTGGAGTGTAGGGCTAGCGGGGGGGGCCGAGCAGTACTTC. Protein product: CAWSVGLAGGAEQYF.

J is TRBJ2-7 and V is TRBV6-5, with D possibly being TRBD2 (6 bases). Germline V gene data show CDR1 as MNHEY and CDR2 as SVGAGI. The V end was cut by 5 bases, the J end by 3 bases, with 17 bases between. This CDR3 comprises 15 residues. The CDR3 loop reads CASSPQGLLRYEQYF. CDR3 sequence (DNA): TGTGCCAGCAGTCCGCAGGGACTTCTCCGCTACGAGCAGTACTTC.

This clone has more than one count but fewer than ten. The J gene is TRBJ2-2, the V gene TRBV29-1, with 9 bases matching TRBD1. The V and J ends lost 6 bases and 6 bases, in that order; junction bases with no gene match: 8. CDR1 SQVTM and CDR2 ANQGSEA come from the germline V gene. The CDR3 spans 14 residues. The CDR3 sequence: CSVLRTGASGELFF. CDR3 nucleotides: TGCAGCGTCTTACGGACAGGGGCTTCCGGGGAGCTGTTTTTT.

The chain couples TRBV6-5 to TRBJ2-7, with 8 bases matching TRBD1. The CDR3 consists of 13 residues. From germline, CDR1 is MNHEY and CDR2 SVGAGI. Trimming removed 8 bases from V and 2 bases from J; junction bases left unmatched: 5. CDR3: CASSWTGTYEQYF. CDR3 nucleotide sequence: TGTGCCAGCTCTTGGACAGGGACCTACGAGCAGTACTTC.

V gene TRBV4-3 combines with J gene TRBJ1-1; 7 bases agree with TRBD1. CDR3 length equals 14 residues. Losses at the gene ends were 3 bases for V and 4 bases for J; bases not matched to a gene: 5. CDR1 LGHNA and CDR2 YSLEER come from the germline V gene. The CDR3 DNA is TGCGCCAGCAGCCATGGGACAGAAACCACTGAAGCTTTCTTT. This codes for CASSHGTETTEAFF.

In its sample, this clone was seen a few times. The gene calls are TRBV30 and TRBJ2-5; tentatively, D is TRBD1 (5 bases). Germline values: CDR1 GTSNPN, CDR2 SVGIG (reference sequence). The CDR3 consists of 11 residues. The V end was cut by 0 bases, the J end by 9 bases, with 8 bases between. The CDR3 here is CAWSVLTAQYF. In nucleotides, the CDR3 is TGTGCCTGGAGTGTACTGACAGCCCAGTACTTC.

The rearrangement joins TRBV7-2 to TRBJ1-2; tentative D call: TRBD1 (5 bases). The germline CDR1 and CDR2 sequences are SGHTA and FQGNSA. The CDR3 is 11 amino acids. The V end was cut by 3 bases, the J end by 8 bases, with 7 bases between. Written as DNA, the CDR3 is TGTGCCAGCAGCTTCAGGGAAGGCTACACCTTC. Protein product: CASSFREGYTF.

This clone was recorded many times. The chain joins TRBV10-3 to TRBJ2-2; 13 nucleotides align to TRBD2. Trimming took 11 bases from V and 1 from J; bases not matched to a gene: 10. The CDR3 is made up of 17 amino acids. Germline V gene sequence: CDR1 ENHRY, CDR2 SYGVKD. The CDR3 reads CASRGTSGNVNTGELFF. CDR3 DNA: TGTGCCTCGCGGGGGACTAGCGGGAATGTGAACACCGGGGAGCTGTTTTTT.

This clone has only a few counts. The chain uses TRBV19 and TRBJ1-5; 9 bases align to TRBD1. V trimming: 7 bases; J trimming: 3 bases; junction bases outside the gene matches: 4. The CDR3 covers 14 residues. Germline V gene data show CDR1 as LNHDA and CDR2 as SQIVND (reference sequence). As DNA, the CDR3 is TGTGCCAGTAACCGGGACAGGGCCAATCAGCCCCAGCATTTT. It is translated as CASNRDRANQPQHF.

Only a few counts were recorded for this clone. The V and J genes are TRBV6-1 and TRBJ2-5; D is possibly TRBD1 or TRBD2 (5 bases each). The V end was cut by 6 bases, the J end by 3 bases, with 23 bases between. This CDR3 is 17 amino acids long. Germline CDR1 reads MNHNS; CDR2 reads SASEGT. The CDR3 loop is CASSERWIRDPEETQYF. The CDR3 DNA sequence: TGTGCCAGCAGCGAAAGGTGGATCCGGGACCCCGAAGAGACCCAGTACTTC.

The J gene is TRBJ2-1, the V gene TRBV5-4, with TRBD1 matching over 8 bases. The CDR3 sequence is 15 residues long. Trimming at V came to 0 bases and at J to 5 bases, leaving 4 bases not matched to a gene. Germline CDR1 reads SGHNT; CDR2 reads YYREEE (reference sequence). CDR3 sequence reads: CASSLAGQDDNEQFF. The CDR3 bases are TGTGCCAGCAGCTTGGCGGGACAGGATGACAATGAGCAGTTCTTC.

The chain recombines TRBV29-1 with TRBJ2-5, with D unresolved. This CDR3 comprises 11 residues. Germline-derived CDR1 and CDR2 are SQVTM and ANQGSEA. Trimming shortened V by 0 bases and J by 10 bases, and 9 bases separated the two germline ends. The CDR3 sequence: CSVEESYLQYF. DNA for the CDR3: TGCAGCGTTGAAGAGTCATATCTCCAGTACTTC.

The chain has TRBV4-3 and TRBJ2-5; D is possibly TRBD1 or TRBD2 (5 bases each). The length of the CDR3 is 16 residues. V gave up 3 bases and J gave up 2 bases, with 16 bases separating them. CDR1 LGHNA and CDR2 YSLEER come from the germline V gene. CDR3: CASSQNPGAVQETQYF. The CDR3 DNA sequence: TGCGCCAGCAGCCAGAATCCCGGGGCCGTACAAGAGACCCAGTACTTC.

The V and J genes are TRBV5-8 and TRBJ2-3, with 9 bases matching TRBD1. V shed 2 bases, J shed 2 bases, and the junction held 3 bases outside the gene matches. Germline CDR1 is SGHTS and CDR2 is YDEGEE. The CDR3 length is 15 residues. The CDR3 DNA follows: TGTGCCAGCAGCTTCCGGGACAGGGACACAGATACGCAGTATTTT. This sequence encodes CASSFRDRDTDTQYF.

The rearrangement joins TRBV30 to TRBJ1-6; D is undetermined. Germline lookup yields CDR1 GTSNPN and CDR2 SVGIG (reference sequence). The CDR3 contains 13 residues. Trimming removed 4 bases at V and 7 bases at J, with 11 bases between. DNA of the CDR3: TGTGCCTGGAAGGTCGGGGAGAATTCACCCCTCCACTTT. Encoded protein: CAWKVGENSPLHF.